Listed below are T cell receptor beta chains from one sample, sequenced in a study of Ad26.COV2.S vaccination and SARS-CoV-2 variants. The method was immunoSEQ multiplex PCR; TCRdb's version includes in-frame clones alone and lacks a portion of them. The sample has about 680,000 clones, around 89% seen once. Sequencing used peripheral blood, obtained in a trial of Ad26.COV2.S vaccine versus placebo. Receptors originate from a person aged 18-65 years who received the Ad26.COV2.S COVID-19 vaccine or a placebo. The CDR3 runs from the conserved cysteine through the conserved F or W. D genes are given only for firm matches. Not every row has a clone size; where given, it reads once, few, many or a size class.

CDR3 protein,CDR3 DNA,clone size,V gene,D gene,J gene
CASRRTGGYGYTF,TGTGCCAGCAGGCGGACAGGGGGATATGGCTACACCTTC,-,TRBV12-3/TRBV12-4,TRBD1,TRBJ1-2
CASSLWSIGYTF,TGTGCCAGTAGTCTCTGGAGTATCGGCTACACCTTC,-,TRBV19,-,TRBJ1-2
CASTSIEGGKDTEAFF,TGTGCCAGCACCTCAATAGAGGGCGGGAAAGACACTGAAGCTTTCTTT,-,TRBV27,-,TRBJ1-1
CASSLSSGGSYGYEQYF,TGTGCCAGCAGCTTGTCGAGCGGGGGGTCCTACGGGTACGAGCAGTACTTC,-,TRBV7-2,TRBD2,TRBJ2-7
CASSPLGGNEKLFF,TGTGCCAGCAGCCCCCTAGGGGGAAATGAAAAACTGTTTTTT,-,TRBV5-6,-,TRBJ1-4
CASSPGGGSYEQYF,TGTGCCAGCTCACCGGGGGGAGGGTCCTACGAGCAGTACTTC,-,TRBV18,TRBD2,TRBJ2-7
CASSNPDRAGGYTF,TGTGCCAGCAGTAACCCAGACAGAGCCGGGGGCTACACCTTC,-,TRBV25-1,-,TRBJ1-2
CATTHRGETYEQYF,TGTGCCACCACCCACAGGGGGGAAACCTACGAGCAGTACTTC,once,TRBV15,TRBD1,TRBJ2-7
CASSRGRDGGYTF,TGTGCCAGTAGTCGGGGACGGGATGGTGGCTACACCTTC,-,TRBV19,-,TRBJ1-2
CASSSTRDRGVDEQFF,TGCGCCAGCAGCTCTACCCGGGACAGGGGTGTGGATGAGCAGTTCTTC,once,TRBV5-1,TRBD1,TRBJ2-1
CASTKRGGPNTGELFF,TGTGCCAGCACCAAGAGGGGGGGCCCGAACACCGGGGAGCTGTTTTTT,-,TRBV9,-,TRBJ2-2
CASSYEGAKWHGYTF,TGTGCCAGCAGTTACGAGGGGGCCAAGTGGCATGGCTACACCTTC,-,TRBV6-6,TRBD1,TRBJ1-2
CASSPPGLAGASNTGELFF,TGTGCCAGCAGCCCCCCGGGACTAGCGGGGGCCTCGAACACCGGGGAGCTGTTTTTT,-,TRBV4-2,TRBD2,TRBJ2-2
CASSDPYGRTYNEQFF,TGCGCCAGCAGTGACCCATACGGGCGTACCTACAATGAGCAGTTCTTC,-,TRBV10-1,-,TRBJ2-1
CASSLGGGLGTEAFF,TGTGCCAGCAGCTTAGGAGGGGGTCTGGGCACTGAAGCTTTCTTT,-,TRBV7-8,-,TRBJ1-1
CASSQENVRETQYF,TGTGCCAGCAGCCAGGAGAATGTCCGGGAGACCCAGTACTTC,-,TRBV11-2,-,TRBJ2-5
CASSQMNVGRRNNEKLFF,TGCGCCAGCAGCCAAATGAACGTCGGCCGCCGGAATAATGAAAAACTGTTTTTT,-,TRBV4-3,-,TRBJ1-4
CASSVGINYGYTF,TGTGCCAGCAGTGTCGGAATCAACTATGGCTACACCTTC,-,TRBV2,-,TRBJ1-2
CASSELGSQETQYF,TGCGCCAGCAGCGAGCTCGGGTCACAAGAGACCCAGTACTTC,-,TRBV5-1,-,TRBJ2-5
CSVAHRSGPTYEQYF,TGCAGCGTTGCGCACCGGTCGGGACCCACCTACGAGCAGTACTTC,-,TRBV29-1,-,TRBJ2-7
CASSPGTSVEKLFF,TGTGCCAGCAGCCCAGGGACATCGGTTGAAAAACTGTTTTTT,once,TRBV11-2,-,TRBJ1-4
CASRGGPPSGNTGELFF,TGTGCCAGCAGGGGGGGACCGCCTAGCGGGAACACCGGGGAGCTGTTTTTT,few,TRBV7-9,TRBD2,TRBJ2-2
CSVFDTGNTIYF,TGCAGCGTTTTTGACACTGGAAACACCATATATTTT,once,TRBV29-1,-,TRBJ1-3
CASSIRPLNTEAFF,TGTGCCAGTAGTATACGGCCCCTCAACACTGAAGCTTTCTTT,-,TRBV19,-,TRBJ1-1
CATSAGQRYGYTF,TGTGCCACCAGTGCCGGACAGCGCTATGGCTACACCTTC,-,TRBV24-1,-,TRBJ1-2
CASTPPGLGNTEAFF,TGCGCCAGCACTCCCCCGGGTTTGGGGAACACTGAAGCTTTCTTT,-,TRBV5-1,-,TRBJ1-1
CASSREGSNQPQHF,TGTGCCAGCAGTCGAGAAGGGAGCAATCAGCCCCAGCATTTT,-,TRBV2,-,TRBJ1-5
CASTGPTREAFF,TGCGCCAGCACCGGACCGACCCGAGAAGCTTTCTTT,-,TRBV10-2,-,TRBJ1-1
CASSLEGSSYNSPLHF,TGTGCCAGCAGCTTAGAGGGAAGCTCCTATAATTCACCCCTCCACTTT,-,TRBV7-2,-,TRBJ1-6
CATSDGQGAGEKLFF,TGTGCCACCAGTGATGGACAGGGGGCCGGTGAAAAACTGTTTTTT,-,TRBV24-1,TRBD1,TRBJ1-4
CASSLGGQGAKLFF,TGTGCCAGCAGCTTAGGGGGACAGGGGGCAAAACTGTTTTTT,-,TRBV7-2,TRBD1,TRBJ1-4
CATSDGQSYEQYF,TGTGCCACCAGTGATGGACAGAGCTACGAGCAGTACTTC,-,TRBV24-1,-,TRBJ2-7
CASSPPQRLSSYNEQFF,TGTGCCAGTAGCCCTCCCCAGCGGCTGAGCTCCTACAATGAGCAGTTCTTC,-,TRBV19,-,TRBJ2-1
CASSYSGANTEAFF,TGTGCCAGCAGTTACTCCGGAGCGAACACTGAAGCTTTCTTT,-,TRBV6-5,-,TRBJ1-1
CATSDLGPLDTQYF,TGTGCCACCAGTGATTTAGGGCCACTTGATACGCAGTATTTT,-,TRBV24-1,-,TRBJ2-3
CASSFGGYEQYF,TGTGCCAGCAGTTTCGGAGGTTACGAGCAGTACTTC,-,TRBV6-5,-,TRBJ2-7
CASSIEGRRGEKLFF,TGTGCCAGTAGTATTGAAGGGCGCCGAGGTGAAAAACTGTTTTTT,-,TRBV19,-,TRBJ1-4
CASSLVAVPPKNIQYF,TGTGCCAGCAGCTTAGTGGCAGTCCCCCCCAAAAACATTCAGTACTTC,-,TRBV11-2,-,TRBJ2-4
CASSLAGPQHF,TGTGCCAGCTCCTTAGCGGGGCCCCAGCATTTT,-,TRBV19,-,TRBJ1-5
CAISERDGDTQYF,TGTGCCATCAGTGAGCGGGATGGAGATACGCAGTATTTT,-,TRBV10-3,-,TRBJ2-3
CASRTGDNEQFF,TGTGCCAGCAGAACAGGGGACAATGAGCAGTTCTTC,-,TRBV12-3/TRBV12-4,TRBD1,TRBJ2-1
CATSDQGEQFF,TGTGCCACCAGTGATCAGGGGGAGCAGTTCTTC,once,TRBV24-1,-,TRBJ2-1
CATSSGQGWNTIYF,TGTGCCACCAGCAGCGGACAGGGCTGGAACACCATATATTTT,once,TRBV15,TRBD1,TRBJ1-3
CASSGHGQGAPGGYTF,TGTGCCAGCAGTGGACACGGACAGGGGGCGCCGGGGGGCTACACCTTC,-,TRBV6-1,TRBD1,TRBJ1-2
CATSEKGAGDEQFF,TGTGCCACCAGTGAGAAGGGGGCTGGAGATGAGCAGTTCTTC,-,TRBV24-1,TRBD1,TRBJ2-1
CASSIGTEAFF,TGTGCCAGTAGTATTGGTACTGAAGCTTTCTTT,-,TRBV19,-,TRBJ1-1
CASSLDRGNTDTQYF,TGTGCCAGCAGCCTTGACAGGGGGAACACAGATACGCAGTATTTT,-,TRBV6-5,TRBD1,TRBJ2-3
CASSAGQGGTATEAFF,TGTGCCAGCAGTGCGGGACAGGGGGGAACGGCCACTGAAGCTTTCTTT,-,TRBV25-1,TRBD1,TRBJ1-1
CASTRQGSYEQYF,TGTGCCAGCACCAGACAGGGCTCCTACGAGCAGTACTTC,-,TRBV6-5,TRBD1,TRBJ2-7